This TCR beta chain was captured in a study of neurological immune-mediated disorders. A single record per CDR3 protein comes from TCRdb applying MiXCR to the 5' RACE reads. The data show about 78,000 distinct CDR3 sequences, with less than 5.5% seen just once and 2% to 2.5% held by the top ten. Study-wide points: Expanded clones shared no CDR3 amino acid sequences across subjects, suggesting private repertoires in all groups.

The CDR3 contains 16 residues. The germline CDR1 and CDR2 sequences are DFQATT and SNEGSKA (reference sequence). J was trimmed by 5 bases and V by 5 bases; bases with no gene match: 14. This clonotype came up many times. Its antigen is undetermined. This receptor was taken from a woman aged 25-40 years with multiple sclerosis. Sequenced input: PBMCs. The rearrangement links TRBV20-1 to TRBJ2-3; TRBD2 matches at 9 bases. The DNA for the CDR3 is TGCAGTGCTCCGATGGTCGGCGGGGGGGCCAAAGATACGCAGTATTTT. Protein sequence: CSAPMVGGGAKDTQYF.